The rows below give T cell receptor beta chains drawn from one sample of a study of T cell clones after liver transplantation. Profiled with immunoSEQ multiplex PCR; TCRdb holds only in-frame clones, not every one. Counted here are about 5,800 clones, 30% to 40% occurring once; the ten biggest clones make up around 16%. The antigens for these receptors are not known. Sequencing was done on a sample of CD4+ T cells from cultured PBMCs. The source is a human patient who received a liver transplant. Some of these T cells may belong to the graft donor. CDR3s include the opening cysteine and the closing phenylalanine or tryptophan. A D gene is named only where the DNA matches it firmly. The listing skips clone size in some rows; elsewhere it reads once, few, many or a size class.

j_call,d_call,clone_size,v_call,cdr3_aa,cdr3_nt
TRBJ1-1,NA,NA,TRBV19,CASRPSGRATEAFF,TGTGCCAGTAGGCCCTCGGGCAGGGCTACTGAAGCTTTCTTT
TRBJ1-3,NA,medium-sized,TRBV7-8,CASSPNRVGGNTIYF,TGTGCCAGCAGCCCCAACAGGGTGGGTGGAAACACCATATATTTT
TRBJ2-2,TRBD2,few,TRBV7-2,CASSISGTRRTGELFF,TGTGCCAGCAGTATATCCGGGACTAGACGAACCGGGGAGCTGTTTTTT
TRBJ2-4,TRBD2,NA,TRBV6-6,CASRPSGSQDIQYF,TGTGCCAGCAGGCCGAGCGGGAGTCAAGACATTCAGTACTTC
TRBJ1-2,NA,NA,TRBV9,CASSVGMGGDGGYTF,TGTGCCAGCAGCGTAGGGATGGGCGGGGATGGTGGCTACACCTTC
TRBJ1-4,NA,few,TRBV5-4,CASSRGGNEKLFF,TGTGCCAGCAGCCGGGGGGGGAATGAAAAACTGTTTTTT
TRBJ2-1,NA,few,TRBV5-8,CASSQQGGSYNEQFF,TGTGCCAGCAGCCAACAGGGGGGGTCCTACAATGAGCAGTTCTTC
TRBJ1-6,NA,NA,TRBV30,CAWHTGNSPLHF,TGTGCCTGGCATACAGGAAATTCACCCCTCCACTTT
TRBJ2-1,NA,large,TRBV2,CASDLSSYNEQFF,TGTGCCAGCGATCTGAGCTCCTACAATGAGCAGTTCTTC
TRBJ1-4,NA,NA,TRBV7-8,CASSTRGAEKLFF,TGTGCCAGCAGCACTAGGGGAGCTGAAAAACTGTTTTTT
TRBJ2-3,NA,NA,TRBV27,CASSSLGLPHTQYF,TGTGCCAGCAGTTCCTTGGGACTTCCCCATACGCAGTATTTT
TRBJ2-5,NA,few,TRBV4-2,CASSQEGAGTQETQYF,TGTGCCAGCAGCCAAGAGGGAGCGGGCACACAAGAGACCCAGTACTTC
TRBJ1-2,NA,few,TRBV5-1,CASSLDGGRRGGYTF,TGCGCCAGCAGCTTGGATGGGGGTCGCCGTGGGGGCTACACCTTC
TRBJ1-1,NA,NA,TRBV30,CAWSGQGDTEAFF,TGTGCCTGGAGTGGCCAGGGTGACACTGAAGCTTTCTTT
TRBJ2-1,NA,few,TRBV20-1,CSADGLAEQFF,TGCAGTGCTGATGGGCTAGCTGAGCAGTTCTTC
TRBJ2-6,NA,NA,TRBV5-2,CASSFETYSNVLTF,TGTGCCAGCAGCTTCGAGACATATTCCAACGTCCTGACTTTC
TRBJ1-6,TRBD1,NA,TRBV19,CASRDRASSPLHF,TGTGCCAGTAGGGACAGGGCTTCTTCACCCCTCCACTTT
TRBJ2-3,TRBD2,NA,TRBV10-3,CAISEGLAGITQYF,TGTGCCATCAGTGAGGGGCTAGCGGGAATTACGCAGTATTTT
TRBJ1-2,NA,medium-sized,TRBV5-6,CASSRTHYGYTF,TGTGCCAGCAGCCGTACCCACTATGGCTACACCTTC
TRBJ1-1,TRBD1,NA,TRBV28,CASSSTRTGEAFF,TGTGCCAGCAGTTCGACTCGGACAGGGGAAGCTTTCTTT
TRBJ1-6,TRBD1,once,TRBV11-3,CASSLEWTGKSSPLHF,TGTGCCAGCAGCTTAGAATGGACAGGGAAGAGTTCACCCCTCCACTTT
TRBJ2-7,NA,NA,TRBV12-2,CASRPREQGEVYEQYF,TGTGCAAGTCGCCCGAGGGAACAGGGAGAGGTCTACGAGCAGTACTTC
TRBJ2-5,NA,few,TRBV6-4,CASSRGPGETQYF,TGTGCCAGCAGTCGGGGGCCGGGGGAGACCCAGTACTTC
TRBJ2-6,TRBD1,medium-sized,TRBV2,CASSTDRVGANVLTF,TGTGCCAGCAGTACCGACAGGGTTGGGGCCAACGTCCTGACTTTC
TRBJ1-6,TRBD1,NA,TRBV19,CASRQGTVSPLHF,TGTGCCAGCAGACAGGGAACGGTATCACCCCTCCACTTT
TRBJ1-2,TRBD1,medium-sized,TRBV5-6,CASSQDRGNYGYTF,TGTGCCAGCAGCCAGGACAGGGGAAACTATGGCTACACCTTC
TRBJ2-1,TRBD1,NA,TRBV28,CASRTGGGQAYNEQFF,TGTGCCAGCAGAACTGGTGGTGGACAGGCCTACAATGAGCAGTTCTTC
TRBJ2-2,TRBD2,few,TRBV18,CASSQLAGTNTGELFF,TGTGCCAGCTCACAACTAGCGGGGACGAACACCGGGGAGCTGTTTTTT
TRBJ2-2,TRBD2,few,TRBV4-2,CASSQDPSGGLAGELFF,TGTGCCAGCAGCCAAGATCCTAGCGGGGGGTTGGCCGGGGAGCTGTTTTTT